This T cell receptor (beta chain) was captured by sequencing in a study of neurological immune-mediated disorders. This clonotype was seen ten or more times. The V end lost 6 bases, the J end lost 4 bases, and 21 bases lay between the germline ends. The CDR3 runs to 15 residues. Germline lookup yields CDR1 DFQATT and CDR2 SNEGSKA (reference sequence). In TCRdb, the 5' RACE reads were re-called with MiXCR into one record per CDR3 protein. The repertoire holds about 55,000 distinct CDR3 sequences, with about 4.2% as singletons. The specimen was PBMCs. The sequence was collected from a man aged 50 or older with multiple sclerosis. The chain combines TRBV20-1 with TRBJ1-2; unclear D gene. The CDR3 here is CSAPRVSGVGYGYTF. The CDR3 bases are TGCAGTGCCCCGAGGGTGTCCGGTGTAGGCTATGGCTACACCTTC.